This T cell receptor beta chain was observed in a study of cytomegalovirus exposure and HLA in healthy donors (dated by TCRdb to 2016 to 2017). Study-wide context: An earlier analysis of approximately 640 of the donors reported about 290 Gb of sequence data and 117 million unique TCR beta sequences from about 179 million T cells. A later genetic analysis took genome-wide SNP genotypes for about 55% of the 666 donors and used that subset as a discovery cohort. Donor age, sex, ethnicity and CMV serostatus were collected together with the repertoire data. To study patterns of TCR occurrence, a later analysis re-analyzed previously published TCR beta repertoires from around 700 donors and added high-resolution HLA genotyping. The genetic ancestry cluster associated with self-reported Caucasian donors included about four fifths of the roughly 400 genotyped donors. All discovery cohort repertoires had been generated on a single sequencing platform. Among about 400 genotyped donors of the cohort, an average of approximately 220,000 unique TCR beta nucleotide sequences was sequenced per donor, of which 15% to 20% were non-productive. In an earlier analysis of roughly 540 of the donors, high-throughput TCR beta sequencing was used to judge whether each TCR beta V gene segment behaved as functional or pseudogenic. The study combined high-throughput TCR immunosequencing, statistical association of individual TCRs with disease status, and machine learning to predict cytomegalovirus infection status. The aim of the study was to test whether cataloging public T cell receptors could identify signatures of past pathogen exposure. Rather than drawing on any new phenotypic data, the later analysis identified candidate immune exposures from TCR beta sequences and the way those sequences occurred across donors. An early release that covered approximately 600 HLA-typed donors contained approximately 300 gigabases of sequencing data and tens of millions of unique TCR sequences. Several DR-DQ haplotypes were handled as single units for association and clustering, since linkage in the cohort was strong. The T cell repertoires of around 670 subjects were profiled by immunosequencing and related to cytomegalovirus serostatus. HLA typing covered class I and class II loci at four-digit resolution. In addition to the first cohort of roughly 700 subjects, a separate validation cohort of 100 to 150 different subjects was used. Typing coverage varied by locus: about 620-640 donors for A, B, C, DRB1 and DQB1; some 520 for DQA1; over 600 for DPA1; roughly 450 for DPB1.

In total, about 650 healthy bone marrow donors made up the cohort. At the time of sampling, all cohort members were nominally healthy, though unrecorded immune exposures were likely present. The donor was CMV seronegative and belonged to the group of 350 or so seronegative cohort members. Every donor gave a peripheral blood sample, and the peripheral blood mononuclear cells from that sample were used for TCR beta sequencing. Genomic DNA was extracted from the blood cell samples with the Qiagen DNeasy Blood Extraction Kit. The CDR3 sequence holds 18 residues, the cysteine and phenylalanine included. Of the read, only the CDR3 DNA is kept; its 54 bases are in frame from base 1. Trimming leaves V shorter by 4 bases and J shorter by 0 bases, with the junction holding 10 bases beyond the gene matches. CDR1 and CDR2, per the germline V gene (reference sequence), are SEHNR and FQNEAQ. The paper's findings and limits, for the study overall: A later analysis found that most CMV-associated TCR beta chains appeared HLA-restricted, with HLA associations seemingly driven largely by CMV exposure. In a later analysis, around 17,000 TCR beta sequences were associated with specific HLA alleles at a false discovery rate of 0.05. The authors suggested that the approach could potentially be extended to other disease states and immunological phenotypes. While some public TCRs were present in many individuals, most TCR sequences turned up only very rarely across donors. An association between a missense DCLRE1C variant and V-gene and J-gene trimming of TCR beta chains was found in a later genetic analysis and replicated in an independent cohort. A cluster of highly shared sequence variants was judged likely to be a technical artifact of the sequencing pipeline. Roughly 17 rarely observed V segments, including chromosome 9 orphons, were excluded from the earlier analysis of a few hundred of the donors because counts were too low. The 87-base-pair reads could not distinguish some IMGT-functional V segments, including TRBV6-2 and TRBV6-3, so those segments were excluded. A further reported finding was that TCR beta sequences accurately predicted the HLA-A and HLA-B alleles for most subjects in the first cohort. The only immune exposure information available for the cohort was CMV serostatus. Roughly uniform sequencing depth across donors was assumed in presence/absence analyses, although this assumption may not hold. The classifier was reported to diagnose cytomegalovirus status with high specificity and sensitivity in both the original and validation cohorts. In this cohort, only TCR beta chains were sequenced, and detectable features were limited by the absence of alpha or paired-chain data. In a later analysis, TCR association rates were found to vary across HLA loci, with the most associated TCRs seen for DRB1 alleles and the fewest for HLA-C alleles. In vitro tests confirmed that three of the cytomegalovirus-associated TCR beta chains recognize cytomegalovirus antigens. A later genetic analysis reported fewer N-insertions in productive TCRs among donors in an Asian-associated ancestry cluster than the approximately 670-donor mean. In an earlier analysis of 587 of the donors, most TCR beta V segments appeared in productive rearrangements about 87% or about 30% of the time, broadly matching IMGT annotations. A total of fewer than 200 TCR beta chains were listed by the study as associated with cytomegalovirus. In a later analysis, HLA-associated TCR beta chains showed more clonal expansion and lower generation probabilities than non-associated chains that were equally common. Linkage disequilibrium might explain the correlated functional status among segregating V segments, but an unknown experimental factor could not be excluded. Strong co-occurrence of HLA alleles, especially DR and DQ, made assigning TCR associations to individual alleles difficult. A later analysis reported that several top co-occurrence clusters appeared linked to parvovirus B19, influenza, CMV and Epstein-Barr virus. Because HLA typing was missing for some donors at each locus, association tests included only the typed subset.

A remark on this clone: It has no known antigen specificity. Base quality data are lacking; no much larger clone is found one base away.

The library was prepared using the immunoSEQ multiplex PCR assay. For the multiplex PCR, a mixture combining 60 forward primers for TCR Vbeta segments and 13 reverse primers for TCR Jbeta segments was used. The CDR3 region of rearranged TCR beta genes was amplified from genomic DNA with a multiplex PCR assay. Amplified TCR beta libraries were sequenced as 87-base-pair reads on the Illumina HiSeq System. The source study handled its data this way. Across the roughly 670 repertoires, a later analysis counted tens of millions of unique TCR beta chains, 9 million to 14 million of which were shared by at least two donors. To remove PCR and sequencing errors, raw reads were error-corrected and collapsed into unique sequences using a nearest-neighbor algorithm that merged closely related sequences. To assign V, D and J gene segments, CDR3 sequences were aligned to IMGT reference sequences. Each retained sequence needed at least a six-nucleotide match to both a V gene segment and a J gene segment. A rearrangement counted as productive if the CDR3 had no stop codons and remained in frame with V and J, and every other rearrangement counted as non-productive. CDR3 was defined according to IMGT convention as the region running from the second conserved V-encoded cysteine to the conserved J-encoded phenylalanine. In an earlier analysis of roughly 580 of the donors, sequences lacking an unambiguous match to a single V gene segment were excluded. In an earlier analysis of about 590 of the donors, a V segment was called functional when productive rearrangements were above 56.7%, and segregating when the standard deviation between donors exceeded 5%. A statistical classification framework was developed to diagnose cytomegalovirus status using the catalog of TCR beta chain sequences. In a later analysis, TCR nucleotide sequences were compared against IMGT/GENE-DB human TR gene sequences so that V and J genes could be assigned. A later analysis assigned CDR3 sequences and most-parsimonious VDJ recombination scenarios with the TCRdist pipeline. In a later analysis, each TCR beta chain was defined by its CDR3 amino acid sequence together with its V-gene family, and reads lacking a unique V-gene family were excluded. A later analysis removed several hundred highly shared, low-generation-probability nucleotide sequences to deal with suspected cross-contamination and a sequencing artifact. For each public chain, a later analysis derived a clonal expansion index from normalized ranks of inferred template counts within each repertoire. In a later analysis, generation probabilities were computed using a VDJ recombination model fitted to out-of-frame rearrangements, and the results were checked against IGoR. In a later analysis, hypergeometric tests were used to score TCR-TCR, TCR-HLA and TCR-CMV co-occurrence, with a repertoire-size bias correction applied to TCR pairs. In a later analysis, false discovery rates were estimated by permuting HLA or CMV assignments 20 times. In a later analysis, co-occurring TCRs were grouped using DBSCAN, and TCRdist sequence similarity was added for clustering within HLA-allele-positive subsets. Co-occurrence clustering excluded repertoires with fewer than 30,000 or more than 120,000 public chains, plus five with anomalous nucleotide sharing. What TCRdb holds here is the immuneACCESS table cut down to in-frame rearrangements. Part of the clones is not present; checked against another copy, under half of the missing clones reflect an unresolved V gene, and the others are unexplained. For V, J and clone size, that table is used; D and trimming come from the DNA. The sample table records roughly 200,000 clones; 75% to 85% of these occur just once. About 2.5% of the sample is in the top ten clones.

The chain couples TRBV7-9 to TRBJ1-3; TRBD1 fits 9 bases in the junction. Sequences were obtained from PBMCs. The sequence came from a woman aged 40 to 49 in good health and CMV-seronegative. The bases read TGTGCCAGCAGCTCCCCGGGACAGGGCCTCCTCTCTGGAAACACCATATATTTT. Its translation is CASSSPGQGLLSGNTIYF.